Below, 31 T cell receptor beta chains from the same sample are listed, as sequenced in a study of cytomegalovirus exposure and HLA in healthy donors. The PCR contained 60 Vbeta and 13 Jbeta primers. This table comes from immunoSEQ multiplex PCR, and its TCRdb copy is limited to in-frame clones, with some not included. The sample contains around 220,000 clones, 75% to 80% of which appear only once. Sequencing used PBMCs. These receptors all stem from a man aged 18 to 35 in good health and CMV-seronegative.

The chain links TRBV19 to TRBJ1-2, with TRBD1 identical over 9 bases. V lost 5 bases and J lost 4; bases outside the gene matches: 5. CDR3 length: 14 amino acids. Germline values: CDR1 LNHDA, CDR2 SQIVND (reference sequence). The CDR3 coding sequence is TGTGCCAGTAGTCCCACAGGGGGCAGCTATGGCTACACCTTC. Its translation: CASSPTGGSYGYTF. Filled out from reference TRBV19 and TRBJ1-2, the complete variable domain reads DGGITQSPKYLFRKEGQNVTLSCEQNLNHDAMYWYRQDPGQGLRLIYYSQIVNDFQKGDIAEGYSVSREKKESFPLTVTSAQKNPTAFYLCASSPTGGSYGYTFGSGTRLTVV.

The rearrangement uses TRBV7-9 and TRBJ2-7; TRBD1 matches at 9 bases. The germline gives CDR1 SEHNR, CDR2 FQNEAQ (reference sequence). J was trimmed by 4 bases and V by 2 bases; bases with no gene match: 3. The CDR3 extends over 14 amino acids. The CDR3 region is CASSLNRGLYEQYF. The CDR3 DNA reads as TGTGCCAGCAGCTTAAACAGGGGGCTATACGAGCAGTACTTC.

This clone appeared a few times. This chain connects TRBV4-3 to TRBJ2-1, with 11 bases fitting TRBD2. CDR1 LGHNA and CDR2 YSLEER come from the germline V gene. V trimming: 0 bases; J trimming: 5 bases; junction bases outside the gene matches: 6. The CDR3 is 17 residues long. The CDR3 region has the DNA TGCGCCAGCAGCCAAGACTCAGGGACTAGCGGAGACAATGAGCAGTTCTTC. This sequence encodes CASSQDSGTSGDNEQFF.

V is TRBV10-3 and J is TRBJ2-3, with 7 bases that match TRBD2. The V gene end was trimmed by 3 bases and the J gene end by 3 bases; junction bases not matched to a gene: 9. The CDR3 extends over 16 amino acids. CDR1 is ENHRY, CDR2 SYGVKD, per germline. CDR3 residues: CAISDGASGETDTQYF. DNA of the CDR3: TGTGCCATCAGTGATGGGGCTAGCGGCGAAACAGATACGCAGTATTTT.

The chain combines TRBV27 with TRBJ2-7, with D tentatively TRBD1 (6 bases). The CDR3 loop spans 16 amino acids. The germline CDR1 and CDR2 sequences are MNHEY and SMNVEV (reference sequence). V lost 2 bases and J lost 3, with 17 bases in between. Here the CDR3 reads CASSLINSDRGYEQYF. CDR3 nucleotide sequence: TGTGCCAGCAGTTTAATTAATTCGGACAGAGGCTACGAGCAGTACTTC.

This clone was recorded once. V is TRBV19 and J is TRBJ2-3; TRBD1 matches 9 bases. Germline assignment: CDR1 LNHDA and CDR2 SQIVND (reference sequence). The CDR3 runs 15 residues. J was trimmed by 5 bases and V by 3 bases; bases with no gene match: 6. This CDR3 reads CASSIGQGLVDTQYF. The CDR3 DNA is TGTGCCAGTAGTATCGGACAGGGGTTGGTAGATACGCAGTATTTT.

This chain uses TRBV6-5 with TRBJ2-3; D perhaps matches TRBD2 (6 bases). Trimming pared 8 bases from V and 1 base from J, leaving 13 bases between. The CDR3 contains 14 residues. Germline CDR1 MNHEY, CDR2 SVGAGI. The DNA for the CDR3 is TGTGCCAGCGAGGGTTCGGGGGGCACAGATACGCAGTATTTT. It yields the protein CASEGSGGTDTQYF.

The J gene is TRBJ1-5, the V gene TRBV7-9; D unclear. The CDR3 has 14 amino acids. Deletions cut 5 bases from V and 5 bases from J, with 13 bases between. CDR1 is SEHNR, CDR2 FQNEAQ, per germline (reference sequence). CDR3 nucleotides: TGTGCCAGCAGCCTGGAGGGTGCTCATCAGCCCCAGCATTTT. Amino acid sequence: CASSLEGAHQPQHF.

V gene TRBV6-5 combines with J gene TRBJ1-5; D gene ambiguous. Germline-derived CDR1 and CDR2 are MNHEY and SVGAGI. The V and J ends lost 0 bases and 0 bases respectively, with 6 bases between them. This CDR3 is built from 15 residues. This CDR3 reads CASSYSVYSNQPQHF. The CDR3, as DNA: TGTGCCAGCAGTTACTCCGTATATAGCAATCAGCCCCAGCATTTT.

The chain links TRBV5-4 to TRBJ2-7; possible D gene TRBD2, 6 bases. CDR3 length: 16 residues. In germline, CDR1 is SGHNT, CDR2 YYREEE (reference sequence). V lost 4 bases, J lost 2 bases, and 19 bases lay in between. The CDR3 DNA reads as TGTGCCAGCAGCCCGGTGGGAGGCGGGACCCCCTACGAGCAGTACTTC. It is translated as CASSPVGGGTPYEQYF. The complete variable domain, with remaining parts taken from reference TRBV5-4 and TRBJ2-7, reads ETGVTQSPTHLIKTRGQQVTLRCSSQSGHNTVSWYQQALGQGPQFIFQYYREEENGRGNFPPRFSGLQFPNYSSELNVNALELDDSALYLCASSPVGGGTPYEQYFGPGTRLTVT.

The chain links TRBV5-1 to TRBJ1-6; unclear D gene. The V and J ends lost 0 bases and 5 bases respectively, with 6 bases between them. Germline loops: CDR1 SGHRS, CDR2 YFSETQ. This CDR3 is built from 14 residues. DNA for the CDR3: TGCGCCAGCAGCTTGGTCCTAGATAATTCACCCCTCCACTTT. As protein: CASSLVLDNSPLHF.

V gene TRBV25-1 combines with J gene TRBJ1-1, with 8 bases that match TRBD1. With 4 bases clipped from V and 5 bases from J, the junction kept 6 bases outside the gene matches. This CDR3 comprises 14 residues. CDR1 MGHDK and CDR2 SYGVNS come from the germline V gene. CDR3 bases: TGTGCCAGCAGTGGCGGACAGGGTTGGACTGAAGCTTTCTTT. The encoded protein is CASSGGQGWTEAFF.

The rearrangement uses TRBV10-3 and TRBJ1-5; D remains unclear. Germline V CDR1 and CDR2: ENHRY, SYGVKD. Trimming removed 4 bases from V and 2 bases from J, with 12 bases in between. CDR3 length: 15 amino acids. DNA for the CDR3: TGTGCCATCAGTGCAGACGGGAGTGGCAATCAGCCCCAGCATTTT. Translated: CAISADGSGNQPQHF.

The V call is TRBV11-2, the J call TRBJ2-7, with 8 bases that match TRBD1. CDR1 is SGHAT and CDR2 is FQNNGV in the germline V gene. The V and J ends lost 5 bases and 5 bases, in that order; junction bases with no gene match: 14. This CDR3 is built from 16 residues. CDR3 sequence: CASSRASGTGFDEQYF. The DNA for the CDR3 is TGTGCCAGCAGCCGGGCCTCTGGGACAGGCTTCGACGAGCAGTACTTC. Complete variable domain (other parts from reference TRBV11-2 and TRBJ2-7): EAGVAQSPRYKIIEKRQSVAFWCNPISGHATLYWYQQILGQGPKLLIQFQNNGVVDDSQLPKDRFSAERLKGVDSTLKIQPAKLEDSAVYLCASSRASGTGFDEQYFGPGTRLTVT.

Comment on this clone: This sample also contains other DNA sequences that code for the same CDR3. The rearrangement links TRBV2 to TRBJ1-1, with a possible D match to TRBD1 (6 bases). The V end lost 7 bases, the J end lost 0 bases, and 21 bases lay between the germline ends. CDR3 length equals 17 residues. Germline V gene lookup returns CDR1 SNHLY and CDR2 FYNNEI. Here the CDR3 reads CASIGQSFIFMNTEAFF. For the CDR3, the DNA is TGTGCCAGCATCGGACAGTCGTTTATTTTCATGAACACTGAAGCTTTCTTT.

The V call is TRBV6-6, the J call TRBJ2-7, with D perhaps matching TRBD1 (5 bases). The ends were cut back, 2 bases at V and 2 bases at J, with 10 bases in the middle. The germline V gene encodes CDR1 MNHNY and CDR2 SVGAGI (reference sequence). The CDR3 length is 14 residues. The CDR3 spells CASSYLDTTYEQYF. CDR3 DNA sequence: TGTGCCAGCAGTTACCTGGACACAACCTACGAGCAGTACTTC.

The rearrangement uses TRBV19 and TRBJ2-3; 7 bases are shared with TRBD2. J gave up 4 bases and V 8 bases, and 15 bases lay outside the gene matches. The CDR3 is 16 residues long. Germline-derived CDR1 and CDR2 are LNHDA and SQIVND (reference sequence). The CDR3 DNA is TGTGCCAGTTCCCCCGGGATTCCGAGCGGGGCAGATACGCAGTATTTT. Amino acid sequence: CASSPGIPSGADTQYF.

The V and J genes are TRBV6-6 and TRBJ1-4, with D tentatively TRBD1 (5 bases). Between the trimmed V and J ends, which lost 2 bases and 2 bases, there was a span of 9 bases. Germline V CDR1 and CDR2: MNHNY, SVGAGI (reference sequence). CDR3 length: 15 residues. For the CDR3, the DNA is TGTGCCAGCAGTTACAGGTCAGGGACTAATGAAAAACTGTTTTTT. Translating gives CASSYRSGTNEKLFF.

Points on this clone: Distinct nucleotide sequences in the sample also encode this CDR3. This sequence joins TRBV30 and TRBJ2-7, with 7 positions matching TRBD1. This CDR3 region has 16 residues. V shed 1 base, J shed 2 bases, and the junction held 11 bases outside the gene matches. Per germline, CDR1 GTSNPN and CDR2 SVGIG (reference sequence). CDR3 sequence reads: CAWSATRDRPAYEQYF. CDR3 nucleotides: TGTGCCTGGAGTGCAACCCGGGACAGACCGGCCTACGAGCAGTACTTC.

The V and J genes are TRBV11-3 and TRBJ1-3; D remains ambiguous. The V gene lost 4 bases and the J gene lost 0 bases, with 16 bases spanning the gap. Per germline, CDR1 SGHNT and CDR2 YENEEA. The length of the CDR3 is 17 residues. The CDR3 spells CASSYQGGSSSGNTIYF. The CDR3 nucleotides read TGTGCCAGCAGCTACCAAGGAGGCAGCAGCTCTGGAAACACCATATATTTT.

CDR3 region: CAWRSGGPSYEQYF. DNA for the CDR3: TGTGCCTGGAGGAGTGGAGGGCCCTCCTACGAGCAGTACTTC. The chain recombines TRBV30 with TRBJ2-7; a weak D match, TRBD2 (6 bases). V was pared by 3 bases and J by 0 bases, with 12 bases between. Germline-derived CDR1 and CDR2 are GTSNPN and SVGIG (reference sequence). The CDR3 runs to 14 residues.

The chain employs TRBV14 and TRBJ2-1; no clear D gene. CDR3 length equals 11 residues. V was clipped by 5 bases and J by 9 bases, with 8 bases between them. Germline V lookup: CDR1 SGHDN, CDR2 FVKESK. In DNA form, the CDR3 reads TGTGCCAGCAGCTTCCGGAGTGAGCAGTTCTTC. Translation: CASSFRSEQFF. The entire variable domain, with the rest obtained from reference TRBV14 and TRBJ2-1, is as follows: EAGVTQFPSHSVIEKGQTVTLRCDPISGHDNLYWYRRVMGKEIKFLLHFVKESKQDESGMPNNRFLAERTGGTYSTLKVQPAELEDSGVYFCASSFRSEQFFGPGTRLTVL.

V and J are TRBV29-1 and TRBJ1-1, with D hard to call. CDR1 SQVTM and CDR2 ANQGSEA come from the germline V gene. The V gene lost 3 bases and the J gene lost 1 base, with 9 bases spanning the gap. The CDR3 has 13 amino acids. CDR3 sequence (DNA): TGCAGCGTTGAGAGGCCTCCGAACACTGAAGCTTTCTTT. This codes for CSVERPPNTEAFF.

The chain joins TRBV6-1 to TRBJ2-3; 8 bases line up with TRBD2. V gave up 1 base and J gave up 6 bases; unmatched junction bases: 15. Germline lookup yields CDR1 MNHNS and CDR2 SASEGT. The CDR3 is 18 residues long. The CDR3 loop reads CASSEEFGTSGFWDTQYF. For the CDR3, the DNA is TGTGCCAGCAGTGAAGAGTTTGGTACTAGCGGTTTCTGGGATACGCAGTATTTT.

The chain employs TRBV28 and TRBJ2-2, with TRBD2 matching over 11 bases. This CDR3 is built from 15 residues. V gave up 7 bases and J gave up 5 bases; unmatched junction bases: 6. Germline assignment: CDR1 MDHEN and CDR2 SYDVKM. The CDR3 region has the DNA TGTGCCAGCACCTCTAGCGGGAGGAGGACCGGGGAGCTGTTTTTT. Amino acids: CASTSSGRRTGELFF.

The chain carries TRBV29-1 and TRBJ2-1, with 9 bases aligning to TRBD1. V lost 7 bases, J lost 7 bases, and 8 bases stayed unmatched. This CDR3 is 13 amino acids long. Germline V lookup: CDR1 SQVTM, CDR2 ANQGSEA. This chain's CDR3 is CSGNGQGWNEQFF. Written as DNA, the CDR3 is TGCAGCGGCAATGGACAGGGGTGGAATGAGCAGTTCTTC.

The rearrangement links TRBV7-2 to TRBJ1-1; D call uncertain. Trimming removed 2 bases at V and 2 bases at J, with 9 bases between. CDR3 length: 14 residues. Germline V CDR1 and CDR2: SGHTA, FQGNSA. CDR3 amino acids: CASSLMGSNTEAFF. CDR3 DNA: TGTGCCAGCAGCTTAATGGGCAGCAACACTGAAGCTTTCTTT.

The CDR3 sequence is CASTPGGDYNEQFF. CDR3 nucleotides: TGCGCCAGCACCCCCGGCGGGGATTACAATGAGCAGTTCTTC. J is TRBJ2-1 and V is TRBV5-1; tentative D call: TRBD2 (6 bases). Germline-derived CDR1 and CDR2 are SGHRS and YFSETQ. The CDR3 runs to 14 residues. The V and J ends lost 6 bases and 4 bases respectively, with 14 bases between them.

The table lists this clone with a count of one. The chain is built from TRBV29-1 and TRBJ1-1, with TRBD1 matching over 8 bases. Per the germline V gene, CDR1 is SQVTM and CDR2 is ANQGSEA. V shed 4 bases, J shed 7 bases, and the junction held 8 bases outside the gene matches. The CDR3 sequence is 13 residues long. The CDR3 region has the DNA TGCAGCGTTGTCGTCGGGGACAGGCTTGAAGCTTTCTTT. Translation gives CSVVVGDRLEAFF.

The chain couples TRBV9 to TRBJ2-2, with D maybe TRBD2 (5 bases). This CDR3 contains 15 residues. Germline lookup yields CDR1 SGDLS and CDR2 YYNGEE. V was shortened by 0 bases and J by 1 base, with 7 bases between the two germline ends. The CDR3 here is CASSVATRNTGELFF. In DNA, the CDR3 is TGTGCCAGCAGCGTAGCTACTAGGAACACCGGGGAGCTGTTTTTT. The full variable domain, its missing parts supplied by reference TRBV9 and TRBJ2-2, is DSGVTQTPKHLITATGQRVTLRCSPRSGDLSVYWYQQSLDQGLQFLIQYYNGEERAKGNILERFSAQQFPDLHSELNLSSLELGDSALYFCASSVATRNTGELFFGEGSRLTVL.

The gene calls are TRBV2 and TRBJ1-2; D may be TRBD1 (6 bases). Germline CDR1 and CDR2: SNHLY and FYNNEI. Trimming left V 6 bases short and J 6 bases short, with 14 bases between. This CDR3 spans 13 amino acids. CDR3 residues: CASRLGRGNGYTF. The DNA of the CDR3 is TGTGCCAGCAGATTGGGCAGGGGTAATGGCTACACCTTC.